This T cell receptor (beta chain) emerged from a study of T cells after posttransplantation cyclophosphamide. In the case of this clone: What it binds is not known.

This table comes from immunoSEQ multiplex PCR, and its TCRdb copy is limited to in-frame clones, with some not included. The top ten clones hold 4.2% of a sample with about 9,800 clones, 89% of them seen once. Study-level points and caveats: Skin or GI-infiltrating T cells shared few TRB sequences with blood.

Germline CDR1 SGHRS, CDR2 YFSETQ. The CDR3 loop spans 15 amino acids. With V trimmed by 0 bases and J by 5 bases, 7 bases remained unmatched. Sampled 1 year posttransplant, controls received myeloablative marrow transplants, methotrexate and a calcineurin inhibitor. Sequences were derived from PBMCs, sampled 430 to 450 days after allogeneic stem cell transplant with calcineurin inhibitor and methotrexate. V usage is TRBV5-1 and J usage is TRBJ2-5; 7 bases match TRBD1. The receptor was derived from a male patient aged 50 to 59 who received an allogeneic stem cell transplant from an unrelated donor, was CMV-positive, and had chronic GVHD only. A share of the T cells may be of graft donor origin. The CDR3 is CASSLEGGSLETQYF. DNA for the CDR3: TGCGCCAGCAGCTTGGAAGGGGGCTCTTTGGAGACCCAGTACTTC.